This entry lists 32 T cell receptor beta chains sequenced from one sample in a study of T cells after yellow fever vaccination. One entry per CDR3 protein, called by TCRdb with MiXCR from the 5' RACE reads. The data show 150,000 to 200,000 distinct CDR3 sequences, with about 6% seen just once and about 2.7% held by the top ten. Source: CD4+ T cells sorted from PBMCs, taken on the day of the first yellow fever vaccination. These receptors all come from a man younger than 35 who received the YFV17D yellow fever vaccine.

The V and J genes are TRBV3-1 and TRBJ1-2; D perhaps matches TRBD1 (6 bases). Deletions cut 1 base from V and 5 bases from J, with 11 bases between. Germline V gene sequence: CDR1 LGHDT, CDR2 YNNKEL (reference sequence). The CDR3 has 14 residues. The CDR3 is CASSQVDRLYGYTF. CDR3 DNA: TGTGCCAGCAGCCAAGTGGACAGATTGTATGGCTACACCTTC.

This clonotype was counted ten times or more. This chain uses TRBV11-2 with TRBJ2-3; possibly TRBD1 for D (5 bases). V was pared by 5 bases and J by 1 base, with 25 bases between. The CDR3 totals 19 residues. Per germline, CDR1 SGHAT and CDR2 FQNNGV. As DNA, the CDR3 is TGTGCCAGCAGCAACGGGTCGCCTTGGGTTGTAGGGGGCACAGATACGCAGTATTTT. Protein: CASSNGSPWVVGGTDTQYF.

This clonotype showed up many times. In nucleotides, the CDR3 is TGTGCCAGTAGTATACGTGTATACTCCTACGAGCAGTACTTC. It yields the protein CASSIRVYSYEQYF. V gene TRBV19 combines with J gene TRBJ2-7; D unresolved. V was trimmed by 2 bases and J by 0 bases, leaving 8 bases between them. This CDR3 region has 14 residues. Germline lookup yields CDR1 LNHDA and CDR2 SQIVND (reference sequence).

The chain combines TRBV29-1 with TRBJ1-4, with a tentative D call TRBD1 (5 bases). Germline CDR1 and CDR2: SQVTM and ANQGSEA. Trimming took 4 bases from V and 8 from J, leaving 11 bases between them. The CDR3 is 12 residues long. The chain's CDR3 is CSVGRGVEKLFF. The CDR3 DNA is TGCAGCGTTGGACGGGGCGTAGAAAAACTGTTTTTT.

This clonotype was counted many times. The rearrangement joins TRBV7-9 to TRBJ2-3, with D unresolved. This CDR3 contains 12 residues. The V gene's germline CDR1 is SEHNR and CDR2 FQNEAQ (reference sequence). V dropped 2 bases and J dropped 2 bases, with 2 bases sitting between them. CDR3 sequence (DNA): TGTGCCAGCAGCTTATCCACAGATACGCAGTATTTT. Translating it yields CASSLSTDTQYF.

J is TRBJ2-7 and V is TRBV6-2 or TRBV6-3, with a tentative D call TRBD2 (5 bases). CDR3 length: 12 residues. V lost 4 bases, J lost 13 bases, and 17 bases lay in between. CDR1 is MNHEY and CDR2 is SVGEGT in the germline V gene. For the CDR3, the DNA is TGTGCCAGCAGTTCCCGGACTGTTCTCGGATACTTC. It yields the protein CASSSRTVLGYF.

This clonotype was counted between two and nine times. The chain couples TRBV20-1 to TRBJ1-1, with a possible D match to TRBD1 (6 bases). There are 12 residues in the CDR3. Trimming shortened V by 5 bases and J by 8 bases, and 15 bases separated the two germline ends. The germline gives CDR1 DFQATT, CDR2 SNEGSKA (reference sequence). As DNA, the CDR3 is TGCAGTGCTTGGGGGGGGGCAGACGAAGCTTTCTTT. Protein: CSAWGGADEAFF.

The table lists this clonotype with many counts. This chain connects TRBV30 to TRBJ2-3; TRBD1 matches 8 bases. The V and J ends lost 6 bases and 5 bases, in that order; junction bases with no gene match: 4. The CDR3 loop spans 12 amino acids. Germline V CDR1 and CDR2: GTSNPN, SVGIG (reference sequence). The CDR3 protein is CACGQGGDTQYF. CDR3 nucleotide sequence: TGTGCCTGTGGACAGGGAGGAGATACGCAGTATTTT.

This clonotype was detected only a few times. V usage is TRBV7-2 and J usage is TRBJ2-4, with a possible D match to TRBD1 (6 bases). The V gene's germline CDR1 is SGHTA and CDR2 FQGNSA. The CDR3 covers 12 residues. V lost 1 base, J lost 11 bases, and 9 bases lay in between. The CDR3 loop is CASSLDRALQYF. DNA for the CDR3: TGTGCCAGCAGCTTAGACAGGGCCCTTCAGTACTTC.

This clonotype was counted at least ten times. This chain links TRBV9 with TRBJ2-2; TRBD2 matches 9 bases. V lost 1 base, J lost 0 bases, and 4 bases stayed unmatched. This CDR3 comprises 17 residues. Germline V lookup: CDR1 SGDLS, CDR2 YYNGEE. CDR3 protein: CASSVTSGHPNTGELFF. CDR3 in DNA: TGTGCCAGCAGCGTAACTAGCGGGCATCCGAACACCGGGGAGCTGTTTTTT.

This clonotype appeared a few times. The gene calls are TRBV5-8 and TRBJ2-7; 8 bases align to TRBD2. The CDR3 runs to 12 residues. The junction had 0 bases not matched to a gene; V was cut back by 1 base and J by 6 bases. Germline CDR1 is SGHTS and CDR2 is YDEGEE. The CDR3 region is CASSLTSGEQYF. DNA of the CDR3: TGTGCCAGCAGCTTGACTAGCGGCGAGCAGTACTTC.

The table lists this clonotype with many counts. The V and J genes are TRBV10-3 and TRBJ2-1; D might be TRBD1 or TRBD2, each matching 5 bases. CDR3 size: 14 residues. Trimming removed 4 bases from V and 6 bases from J, with 13 bases in between. Germline assignment: CDR1 ENHRY and CDR2 SYGVKD. CDR3 sequence (DNA): TGTGCCATCAGTGCTCGCGAGGGGAGCAATGAGCAGTTCTTC. The encoded protein is CAISAREGSNEQFF.

This clonotype has more than one count but fewer than ten. This chain uses TRBV27 with TRBJ1-2; D unresolved. V was clipped by 2 bases and J by 11 bases, with 9 bases between them. Germline CDR1 and CDR2: MNHEY and SMNVEV (reference sequence). The CDR3 extends over 11 amino acids. CDR3 region: CASSLNGQYTF. The CDR3 DNA reads as TGTGCCAGCAGTTTAAACGGCCAGTACACCTTC.

This clonotype was seen ten or more times. The chain recombines TRBV12-3 or TRBV12-4 with TRBJ1-6, with D uncertain. V was clipped by 6 bases and J by 11 bases, with 17 bases between them. The length of the CDR3 is 14 residues. The CDR3 loop reads CASRTDGLAAPLHF. The CDR3 DNA reads as TGTGCCAGCAGGACGGACGGCTTAGCCGCACCCCTCCACTTT.

This clonotype was observed many times. The chain employs TRBV18 and TRBJ2-7; no firm D call. Trimming pared 3 bases from V and 0 bases from J, leaving 9 bases between. The CDR3 has 14 residues. Germline lookup yields CDR1 KGHSH and CDR2 LQKENI. The CDR3 DNA is TGTGCCAGCTCACCGTTGGAGAGCTCCTACGAGCAGTACTTC. It codes for CASSPLESSYEQYF.

The sample holds many counts of this clonotype. V gene TRBV4-3 combines with J gene TRBJ2-3; a weak D match, TRBD2 (6 bases). Germline CDR1 LGHNA, CDR2 YSLEER. The CDR3 covers 15 residues. Trimming removed 0 bases from V and 4 bases from J, with 11 bases in between. In nucleotides, the CDR3 is TGCGCCAGCAGCCAAGATCTGGGACTGCCAGATACGCAGTATTTT. This translates into CASSQDLGLPDTQYF.

This clonotype was seen many times. The chain has TRBV5-1 and TRBJ2-2; TRBD1 matches 8 bases. The CDR3 length is 14 residues. Germline values: CDR1 SGHRS, CDR2 YFSETQ. The V gene end was trimmed by 4 bases and the J gene end by 1 base; junction bases not matched to a gene: 0. The CDR3 DNA is TGCGCCAGCAGCGGGACAGGGAACACCGGGGAGCTGTTTTTT. Translated: CASSGTGNTGELFF.

This sequence joins TRBV7-9 and TRBJ2-1; TRBD2 agrees at 9 bases. V was pared by 3 bases and J by 9 bases, with 9 bases of the junction left unmatched. Germline V gene sequence: CDR1 SEHNR, CDR2 FQNEAQ (reference sequence). There are 15 residues in the CDR3. DNA of the CDR3: TGTGCCAGCAGCTTGCGGGGGACTAGCCGGGGTGAGCAGTTCTTC. This translates into CASSLRGTSRGEQFF.

This clonotype was seen ten or more times. The genes are TRBV7-7 and TRBJ2-3; 7 bases are shared with TRBD1. The CDR3 runs 15 residues. In germline, CDR1 is SSHAT, CDR2 FNYEAQ (reference sequence). The J segment lost 4 bases and the V segment lost 1 base, leaving 5 bases of the junction unmatched. CDR3 residues: CASSLGGGGADTQYF. CDR3 sequence (DNA): TGTGCCAGCAGCTTAGGAGGGGGCGGAGCAGATACGCAGTATTTT.

This chain uses TRBV23-1 with TRBJ2-4; TRBD1 or TRBD2 may be the D gene (7 bases each). TRBV23-1 is flagged as an ORF with uncertain function. Between the trimmed V and J ends, which lost 11 bases and 1 base, there was a span of 18 bases. This CDR3 comprises 15 residues. The CDR3 DNA reads as TGCGCCCCAGGGGGAGGGCGGCGGGCCAAAAACATTCAGTACTTC. It encodes CAPGGGRRAKNIQYF.

This clonotype was recorded many times. The chain carries TRBV7-8 and TRBJ1-1; the D gene is possibly TRBD1 (5 bases). CDR3 length equals 13 residues. V lost 5 bases to trimming and J lost 5 bases, with 12 bases between them. Germline CDR1 reads SGHVS; CDR2 reads FQNEAQ. CDR3 in amino acids: CASSPRGGTEAFF. The CDR3 DNA sequence: TGTGCCAGCAGCCCCCGGGGGGGGACTGAAGCTTTCTTT.

This clonotype was observed many times. The CDR3 loop reads CASRRSAQGEQYF. The CDR3 DNA sequence: TGTGCCAGCAGGCGGTCGGCACAGGGCGAGCAGTACTTC. V gene TRBV27 combines with J gene TRBJ2-7; the D gene is possibly TRBD1 (6 bases). CDR1 and CDR2 from the germline V gene are MNHEY and SMNVEV (reference sequence). Trimming pared 6 bases from V and 6 bases from J, leaving 15 bases between. The CDR3 consists of 13 residues.

This clonotype was counted a few times. The gene calls are TRBV18 and TRBJ1-2; D not certain. The germline CDR1 and CDR2 sequences are KGHSH and LQKENI. Trimming took 5 bases from V and 6 from J, leaving 10 bases between them. The CDR3 has 12 residues. The chain's CDR3 is CASSSQVDGYTF. In DNA, the CDR3 is TGTGCCAGCTCATCGCAGGTGGATGGCTACACCTTC.

This clonotype showed up many times. This chain links TRBV11-2 with TRBJ2-1; tentative D call: TRBD2 (6 bases). V dropped 2 bases and J dropped 2 bases, with 7 bases sitting between them. CDR3 length: 14 residues. Germline V gene data show CDR1 as SGHAT and CDR2 as FQNNGV. CDR3 sequence reads: CASSLSGPYNEQFF. CDR3 coding DNA: TGTGCCAGCAGCTTAAGCGGGCCCTACAATGAGCAGTTCTTC.

This clonotype was found many times. CDR3 DNA sequence: TGCAGTGCTGCTCCACCATCAGATACGCAGTATTTT. Its protein product is CSAAPPSDTQYF. The J gene is TRBJ2-3, the V gene TRBV20-1; D remains ambiguous. This CDR3 has 12 residues. V was clipped by 5 bases and J by 4 bases, with 10 bases between them. The V gene's germline CDR1 is DFQATT and CDR2 SNEGSKA (reference sequence).

The chain recombines TRBV18 with TRBJ2-6; the D is unclear. Trimming cost V 3 bases and J 0 bases, with 6 bases left between them. Germline CDR1 is KGHSH and CDR2 is LQKENI. The CDR3 spans 15 residues. The chain's CDR3 is CASSPSVSGANVLTF. The CDR3, as DNA: TGTGCCAGCTCACCGTCAGTCTCTGGGGCCAACGTCCTGACTTTC.

This clonotype was picked up a small number of times. This chain joins TRBV6-5 and TRBJ1-4; D not resolved. The germline CDR1 and CDR2 sequences are MNHEY and SVGAGI. The CDR3 is 15 residues long. Trimming took 0 bases from V and 0 from J, leaving 5 bases between them. The CDR3: CASSYSPSTNEKLFF. The CDR3 DNA follows: TGTGCCAGCAGTTACTCGCCGTCAACTAATGAAAAACTGTTTTTT.

The rearrangement links TRBV4-3 to TRBJ1-5; D is unclear. The CDR3 runs to 17 residues. The V gene lost 0 bases and the J gene lost 6 bases, with 18 bases spanning the gap. Germline V lookup: CDR1 LGHNA, CDR2 YSLEER. The CDR3 DNA reads as TGCGCCAGCAGCCAAGATCTTAAGGAGGGAACGAGTCAGCCCCAGCATTTT. Amino acids: CASSQDLKEGTSQPQHF.

This clonotype was seen a few times. The rearrangement links TRBV6-2 or TRBV6-3 to TRBJ1-2, with 9 bases aligning to TRBD1. After removal of 6 bases from V and 6 bases from J, the junction contained 5 bases not matched to a gene. Germline V lookup: CDR1 MNHEY, CDR2 SVGEGT. CDR3 length: 13 residues. In DNA, the CDR3 is TGTGCCAGCAGCGGACAGGGGTCGCATGGCTACACCTTC. This encodes CASSGQGSHGYTF.

This clonotype has only a few counts. The V gene is TRBV5-1, the J gene TRBJ2-3; weak D call: TRBD2 (5 bases). The CDR3 length is 14 residues. Germline CDR1 SGHRS, CDR2 YFSETQ. V was trimmed by 1 base and J by 0 bases, leaving 6 bases between them. CDR3: CASSLQRSTDTQYF. CDR3 bases: TGCGCCAGCAGCTTGCAGCGGAGCACAGATACGCAGTATTTT. Drawing the rest from reference TRBV5-1 and TRBJ2-3, the complete variable domain is KAGVTQTPRYLIKTRGQQVTLSCSPISGHRSVSWYQQTPGQGLQFLFEYFSETQRNKGNFPGRFSGRQFSNSRSEMNVSTLELGDSALYLCASSLQRSTDTQYFGPGTRLTVL.

The chain recombines TRBV5-8 with TRBJ2-2; D ambiguous. Germline-derived CDR1 and CDR2 are SGHTS and YDEGEE. CDR3 length: 14 residues. V dropped 4 bases and J dropped 4 bases, with 11 bases sitting between them. The CDR3, as DNA: TGTGCCAGCAGCACAAGTGCGGTCACCGGGGAGCTGTTTTTT. Translation gives CASSTSAVTGELFF.

This clonotype was counted at least ten times. V gene TRBV7-9 combines with J gene TRBJ1-1; D ambiguous. The CDR3 has 14 amino acids. Germline V gene lookup returns CDR1 SEHNR and CDR2 FQNEAQ (reference sequence). Deletions cut 2 bases from V and 1 base from J, with 8 bases between. CDR3 protein: CASSLFQQNTEAFF. The CDR3 nucleotides read TGTGCCAGCAGCTTATTTCAGCAGAACACTGAAGCTTTCTTT.